The 25 T cell receptor beta chains reported below all come from one sample, sequenced in a study of cytomegalovirus exposure and HLA in healthy donors. The PCR made use of 60 Vbeta and 13 Jbeta primers. Clones were read by immunoSEQ multiplex PCR, and TCRdb kept only the in-frame ones, dropping some. The data contain 150,000 to 200,000 clones, 75% to 85% of them singletons. Material: PBMCs. These receptors originate from a girl aged 2-10 years in good health and CMV-seropositive.

This clone was seen only once. The chain couples TRBV27 to TRBJ1-2; possibly TRBD1 for D (5 bases). V was shortened by 5 bases and J by 6 bases, with 22 bases between the two germline ends. The germline CDR1 and CDR2 sequences are MNHEY and SMNVEV (reference sequence). CDR3 length equals 16 residues. CDR3 amino acids: CASSAQQVVPKDGYTF. In DNA, the CDR3 is TGTGCCAGCAGTGCACAACAGGTCGTGCCCAAGGATGGCTACACCTTC.

This chain joins TRBV10-3 and TRBJ2-1, with 10 bases matching TRBD2. The germline V gene encodes CDR1 ENHRY and CDR2 SYGVKD. Trimming removed 6 bases from V and 5 bases from J; junction bases left unmatched: 7. The CDR3 totals 15 residues. CDR3 coding DNA: TGTGCCATCAGGAAAGGACTAGCGGATAACAATGAGCAGTTCTTC. Translating gives CAIRKGLADNNEQFF.

The rearrangement joins TRBV30 to TRBJ2-6, with TRBD2 matching 11 bases. In germline, CDR1 is GTSNPN, CDR2 SVGIG (reference sequence). This CDR3 contains 17 residues. V dropped 7 bases and J dropped 4; count of bases not matched to a gene: 12. The CDR3: CAFHSGRASGGANVLTF. The CDR3 DNA sequence: TGTGCCTTCCATAGCGGGAGGGCCTCAGGGGGGGCCAACGTCCTGACTTTC.

The V and J genes are TRBV6-6 and TRBJ1-2, with D tentatively TRBD1 (5 bases). The germline CDR1 and CDR2 sequences are MNHNY and SVGAGI (reference sequence). The CDR3 totals 15 residues. Trimming cost V 6 bases and J 1 base, with 15 bases left between them. The CDR3 region is CASSPPGGINYGYTF. DNA for the CDR3: TGTGCCAGCAGCCCCCCGGGGGGAATTAACTATGGCTACACCTTC.

The rearrangement links TRBV4-1 to TRBJ2-4; 12 bases line up with TRBD1. Germline V lookup: CDR1 MGHRA, CDR2 YSYEKL. J was trimmed by 9 bases and V by 0 bases; bases with no gene match: 3. This CDR3 is 15 amino acids long. The CDR3 DNA sequence: TGCGCCAGCAGCCAAGAAGGGACAGGGGGCGTCATTCAGTACTTC. Translating it yields CASSQEGTGGVIQYF.

The chain combines TRBV7-6 with TRBJ2-3, with 8 bases aligning to TRBD2. Germline V gene data show CDR1 as SGHVS and CDR2 as FNYEAQ. V lost 5 bases to trimming and J lost 1 base; unmatched junction nucleotides: 8. There are 16 residues in the CDR3. The CDR3 DNA reads as TGTGCCAGCAGCCCGAGGACTAGCACTGGCACAGATACGCAGTATTTT. It yields the protein CASSPRTSTGTDTQYF.

The chain uses TRBV29-1 and TRBJ2-3, with 16 bases fitting TRBD2. Germline CDR1 SQVTM, CDR2 ANQGSEA. The CDR3 runs 17 residues. Losses at the gene ends were 4 bases for V and 2 bases for J; bases not matched to a gene: 6. In DNA, the CDR3 is TGCAGCGTTGGAGGGACTAGCGGGAGGGCCTTCACAGATACGCAGTATTTT. This sequence encodes CSVGGTSGRAFTDTQYF.

The chain combines TRBV30 with TRBJ1-1, with 7 bases matching TRBD1. Trimming removed 0 bases from V and 5 bases from J; junction bases left unmatched: 6. This CDR3 has 14 residues. Per the germline V gene, CDR1 is GTSNPN and CDR2 is SVGIG (reference sequence). The CDR3 sequence is CAWSVGGFGTEAFF. In nucleotides, the CDR3 is TGTGCCTGGAGTGTAGGGGGCTTCGGGACTGAAGCTTTCTTT.

The V call is TRBV30, the J call TRBJ2-7; possibly TRBD2 for D (6 bases). CDR1 is GTSNPN and CDR2 is SVGIG in the germline V gene (reference sequence). Trimming left V 2 bases short and J 2 bases short, with 7 bases between. There are 12 residues in the CDR3. The CDR3 sequence is CAWSWEAYEQYF. CDR3 nucleotide sequence: TGTGCCTGGAGTTGGGAGGCCTACGAGCAGTACTTC.

This sequence joins TRBV7-2 and TRBJ1-2; a weak D match, TRBD1 (6 bases). CDR1 and CDR2 from the germline V gene are SGHTA and FQGNSA. Trimming took off 2 bases at V and 6 bases at J, with 10 bases between the two ends. The CDR3 runs 13 residues. In nucleotides, the CDR3 is TGTGCCAGCAGCTTAACAGGGACCGATGGCTACACCTTC. Its translation is CASSLTGTDGYTF.

V gene TRBV30 combines with J gene TRBJ2-5, with 9 bases fitting TRBD2. CDR1 is GTSNPN and CDR2 is SVGIG in the germline V gene (reference sequence). V was pared by 8 bases and J by 5 bases, with 6 bases of the junction left unmatched. The CDR3 covers 12 residues. This CDR3 reads CAILAGFETQYF. The CDR3 bases are TGTGCCATCCTAGCGGGATTTGAGACCCAGTACTTC.

This chain joins TRBV28 and TRBJ2-5; 12 bases map to TRBD2. J gave up 2 bases and V 6 bases, and 7 bases lay outside the gene matches. The CDR3 spans 16 residues. CDR1 and CDR2 (germline): MDHEN, SYDVKM. The CDR3 reads CASSGVGLAGQETQYF. The DNA for the CDR3 is TGTGCCAGCAGCGGGGTAGGACTAGCGGGGCAAGAGACCCAGTACTTC.

This chain joins TRBV6-1 and TRBJ1-2; 8 bases line up with TRBD1. CDR3 length: 12 residues. V lost 6 bases, J lost 8 bases, and 5 bases stayed unmatched. Germline V gives CDR1 MNHNS, CDR2 SASEGT. The CDR3 reads CASSRTGYGYTF. As DNA, the CDR3 is TGTGCCAGCAGCCGGACAGGGTACGGCTACACCTTC.

The V gene is TRBV6-1, the J gene TRBJ1-5; D gene ambiguous. Germline values: CDR1 MNHNS, CDR2 SASEGT. This CDR3 region has 14 residues. The V gene lost 7 bases and the J gene lost 7 bases, with 17 bases spanning the gap. The CDR3 nucleotides read TGTGCCAGCACTCATACCGGAGGGAACCAGCCCCAGCATTTT. Amino acid sequence: CASTHTGGNQPQHF.

The chain carries TRBV5-1 and TRBJ2-7; D may be TRBD2 (5 bases). CDR3 size: 12 residues. Per the germline V gene, CDR1 is SGHRS and CDR2 is YFSETQ. Trimming pared 4 bases from V and 5 bases from J, leaving 10 bases between. In nucleotides, the CDR3 is TGCGCCAGCAGCCCTGAGGGTCACGAGCAGTACTTC. Translating gives CASSPEGHEQYF.

The chain has TRBV30 and TRBJ2-5, with TRBD2 matching over 7 bases. V lost 3 bases to trimming and J lost 5 bases; unmatched junction nucleotides: 9. The CDR3 sequence is 14 residues long. Per germline, CDR1 GTSNPN and CDR2 SVGIG (reference sequence). The CDR3 DNA reads TGTGCCTGGAGCCCGGGAGGAGTAGGGGAGACCCAGTACTTC. This translates into CAWSPGGVGETQYF.

V and J are TRBV18 and TRBJ2-2; D unclear. This CDR3 has 11 residues. Germline CDR1 and CDR2: KGHSH and LQKENI. V gave up 3 bases and J gave up 7 bases, with 3 bases separating them. In DNA, the CDR3 is TGTGCCAGCTCACCGTACGGGGAGCTGTTTTTT. This sequence encodes CASSPYGELFF.

V and J are TRBV5-4 and TRBJ2-7; a possible D gene is TRBD1 (6 bases). Per the germline V gene, CDR1 is SGHNT and CDR2 is YYREEE (reference sequence). This CDR3 comprises 13 residues. V lost 7 bases and J lost 5, with 16 bases in between. CDR3: CASGRDKFNEQYF. In DNA form, the CDR3 reads TGTGCCAGCGGTCGGGACAAGTTCAACGAGCAGTACTTC.

The rearrangement uses TRBV6-4 and TRBJ2-7, with D maybe TRBD1 (6 bases). Per germline, CDR1 MRHNA and CDR2 SNTAGT. The V end was cut by 2 bases, the J end by 2 bases, with 7 bases between. The CDR3 contains 13 residues. The CDR3 loop is CASSDGQPYEQYF. CDR3 DNA sequence: TGTGCCAGCAGTGACGGACAGCCCTACGAGCAGTACTTC.

V gene TRBV7-9 combines with J gene TRBJ1-4; possibly TRBD1 for D (6 bases). The CDR3 consists of 15 residues. Deletions cut 6 bases from V and 7 bases from J, with 18 bases between. The germline CDR1 and CDR2 sequences are SEHNR and FQNEAQ (reference sequence). CDR3 in amino acids: CASSPGRGRVEKLFF. The DNA for the CDR3 is TGTGCCAGCAGTCCAGGCAGGGGTAGGGTTGAAAAACTGTTTTTT.

The table lists this clone with a count of one. V and J are TRBV5-1 and TRBJ2-7, with 10 bases matching TRBD2. V was clipped by 4 bases and J by 0 bases; unmatched bases: 19. The CDR3 has 20 amino acids. The germline V gene has CDR1 SGHRS and CDR2 YFSETQ. The CDR3 sequence: CASSLLGLAALLGSSYEQYF. CDR3 DNA sequence: TGCGCCAGCAGCCTCCTAGGACTAGCGGCCCTTCTGGGTAGCTCCTACGAGCAGTACTTC.

The J gene is TRBJ1-3, the V gene TRBV18, with D unresolved. Trimming cost V 2 bases and J 2 bases, with 10 bases left between them. The CDR3 spans 15 residues. Germline V lookup: CDR1 KGHSH, CDR2 LQKENI. The chain's CDR3 is CASSPIAKPGNTIYF. DNA of the CDR3: TGTGCCAGCTCACCAATAGCTAAACCTGGAAACACCATATATTTT.

The rearrangement uses TRBV27 and TRBJ1-1, with D possibly being TRBD1 (6 bases). Germline V gives CDR1 MNHEY, CDR2 SMNVEV (reference sequence). V dropped 0 bases and J dropped 1 base, with 12 bases sitting between them. The CDR3 runs 16 residues. As DNA, the CDR3 is TGTGCCAGCAGTTTATCGTCGGCGGGGGCGAACACTGAAGCTTTCTTT. Translated, it gives CASSLSSAGANTEAFF.

This rearrangement joins TRBV5-1 to TRBJ2-3; 7 nucleotides align to TRBD1. CDR1 is SGHRS and CDR2 is YFSETQ in the germline V gene. This CDR3 spans 14 amino acids. The V gene end was trimmed by 6 bases and the J gene end by 2 bases; junction bases not matched to a gene: 6. The CDR3 DNA sequence: TGCGCCAGCACGCCGGGACAGTCCACAGATACGCAGTATTTT. Amino acid sequence: CASTPGQSTDTQYF.

The rearrangement joins TRBV30 to TRBJ1-3; D may be TRBD1 (5 bases). Trimming stripped 2 bases from V and 0 bases from J, with 11 bases between. CDR1 and CDR2 from the germline V gene are GTSNPN and SVGIG (reference sequence). The CDR3 runs 15 residues. CDR3 coding DNA: TGTGCCTGGAGTTCCCAGGGAAACTCTGGAAACACCATATATTTT. It yields the protein CAWSSQGNSGNTIYF. The whole variable domain, filled in from reference TRBV30 and TRBJ1-3, reads SQTIHQWPATLVQPVGSPLSLECTVEGTSNPNLYWYRQAAGRGLQLLFYSVGIGQISSEVPQNLSASRPQDRQFILSSKKLLLSDSGFYLCAWSSQGNSGNTIYFGEGSWLTVV.